This T cell receptor beta chain was sequenced during a study of lymphopenia after photon versus proton radiotherapy. Regarding this clone: Antigen: not known.

Study outcomes and limitations: Photon-treated patients lost naive T cells and TCR diversity; proton-treated stayed stable. Oligoclonal CD8+ Temra expansion after nadir drove photon patients' diversity drop. Only patients who died were analyzed for survival; proton advantage is unproven.

The data were produced by immunoSEQ multiplex PCR, yet TCRdb's version contains in-frame clones alone and is incomplete. The sample lists over 25,000 clones, roughly 84% occurring once. The CDR3 has 12 amino acids. CDR1 is SNHLY, CDR2 FYNNEI, per germline. Trimming cost V 5 bases and J 0 bases, with 3 bases left between them. The rearrangement links TRBV2 to TRBJ2-3; D is ambiguous. This TCR derives from a woman in her sixties or seventies with pancreatic cancer. Sequenced material: peripheral blood, taken from a patient treated with proton-based radiotherapy. CDR3 DNA sequence: TGTGCCAGCAGTTACAGCACAGATACGCAGTATTTT. Translated: CASSYSTDTQYF.